A single sample is the source of the 30 T cell receptor beta chains below, sequenced in a study of T cell responses to AZD1222 COVID-19 vaccine. Using immunoSEQ multiplex PCR, the repertoire was profiled, and TCRdb retains in-frame clones only, with some absent. The sample has 100,000 to 150,000 clones, roughly 90% seen once. The specimen was peripheral blood, collected on day 0 of MenACWY control vaccination. The receptors here all came from an adult in good health.

The chain couples TRBV20-1 to TRBJ2-1; 7 nucleotides match TRBD1. The CDR3 covers 15 residues. The germline V gene encodes CDR1 DFQATT and CDR2 SNEGSKA (reference sequence). Trimming removed 3 bases from V and 1 base from J; junction bases left unmatched: 6. The DNA for the CDR3 is TGCAGTGCTAGTTCCCAGGGGGTATCCTACAATGAGCAGTTCTTC. Its translation: CSASSQGVSYNEQFF.

The chain recombines TRBV6-5 with TRBJ2-4; D is unclear. The germline V gene has CDR1 MNHEY and CDR2 SVGAGI. V lost 5 bases and J lost 6, with 17 bases in between. The CDR3 runs 15 residues. CDR3 DNA sequence: TGTGCCAGCAGTAAGGTTGGGGTCATGGGAAACATTCAGTACTTC. Its protein is CASSKVGVMGNIQYF.

The chain combines TRBV5-1 with TRBJ2-3, with 7 positions matching TRBD2. J gave up 2 bases and V 3 bases, and 9 bases lay outside the gene matches. Germline V gene data show CDR1 as SGHRS and CDR2 as YFSETQ. The CDR3 sequence is 16 residues long. CDR3 coding DNA: TGCGCCAGCAGCTCCGCGATCAGCGGGAACACAGATACGCAGTATTTT. Encoded protein: CASSSAISGNTDTQYF.

V is TRBV4-3 and J is TRBJ2-4; 7 positions match TRBD1. V dropped 0 bases and J dropped 13; count of bases not matched to a gene: 6. CDR3 length: 13 residues. Per germline, CDR1 LGHNA and CDR2 YSLEER. CDR3 DNA: TGCGCCAGCAGCCAAGATGGGGTGGGACAGCAGTACTTC. Protein sequence: CASSQDGVGQQYF.

This clone has just a few counts. The rearrangement uses TRBV10-3 and TRBJ1-2; TRBD1 might be the D (5 bases). Deletions cut 10 bases from V and 2 bases from J, with 11 bases between. Germline CDR1 ENHRY, CDR2 SYGVKD. The CDR3 loop spans 12 amino acids. The CDR3 here is CANSGTNYGYTF. The CDR3 nucleotides are TGTGCCAACTCGGGGACCAACTATGGCTACACCTTC.

The rearrangement uses TRBV11-3 and TRBJ1-2; 7 bases are a match to TRBD1. Germline loops: CDR1 SGHNT, CDR2 YENEEA. V shed 5 bases, J shed 4 bases, and the junction held 7 bases outside the gene matches. The CDR3 is 14 amino acids. The CDR3 region is CASSPFRDSYGYTF. The CDR3 nucleotides are TGTGCCAGCAGCCCGTTCAGGGACAGCTATGGCTACACCTTC.

This chain connects TRBV2 to TRBJ1-3; D uncertain. Germline V gene sequence: CDR1 SNHLY, CDR2 FYNNEI. This CDR3 contains 14 residues. V was clipped by 2 bases and J by 3 bases, with 8 bases between them. Here the CDR3 DNA reads TGTGCCAGCAGTGAACGGGGTTATGGAAACACCATATATTTT. Its translation: CASSERGYGNTIYF.

The rearrangement links TRBV27 to TRBJ1-1; D gene ambiguous. The CDR3 runs 13 residues. V lost 6 bases to trimming and J lost 6 bases, with 14 bases between them. CDR1 is MNHEY and CDR2 is SMNVEV in the germline V gene (reference sequence). This CDR3 is CASRGKGPPEAFF. CDR3 DNA: TGTGCCAGCAGAGGTAAAGGACCCCCTGAAGCTTTCTTT.

This clone was recorded once. V gene TRBV5-8 combines with J gene TRBJ1-1; D call uncertain. The length of the CDR3 is 13 residues. Looked up from germline, CDR1 is SGHTS and CDR2 is YDEGEE. V dropped 4 bases and J dropped 5 bases, with 12 bases sitting between them. CDR3 residues: CASSQRGRTEAFF. CDR3 sequence (DNA): TGTGCCAGCAGCCAAAGAGGGAGGACTGAAGCTTTCTTT. Supplemented by reference TRBV5-8 and TRBJ1-1, the full variable domain reads EAGVTQSPTHLIKTRGQQATLRCSPISGHTSVYWYQQALGLGLQFLLWYDEGEERNRGNFPPRFSGRQFPNYSSELNVNALELEDSALYLCASSQRGRTEAFFGQGTRLTVV.

The rearrangement joins TRBV11-2 to TRBJ2-7, with 15 nucleotides matching TRBD2. Germline values: CDR1 SGHAT, CDR2 FQNNGV. Losses at the gene ends were 4 bases for V and 2 bases for J; bases not matched to a gene: 6. The CDR3 has 17 residues. The CDR3 DNA reads as TGTGCCAGCAGCTCCCCGGGACTAGCGGGAGGAACCTACGAGCAGTACTTC. Its protein product is CASSSPGLAGGTYEQYF. Combining the CDR3 with reference TRBV11-2 and TRBJ2-7 gives the whole variable domain EAGVAQSPRYKIIEKRQSVAFWCNPISGHATLYWYQQILGQGPKLLIQFQNNGVVDDSQLPKDRFSAERLKGVDSTLKIQPAKLEDSAVYLCASSSPGLAGGTYEQYFGPGTRLTVT.

CDR3 residues: CAWSNRGRGIVEAFF. The CDR3 nucleotides are TGTGCCTGGAGCAACAGGGGGCGGGGTATTGTTGAAGCTTTCTTT. This rearrangement joins TRBV30 to TRBJ1-1; 9 bases match TRBD1. CDR1 and CDR2 from the germline V gene are GTSNPN and SVGIG (reference sequence). J was trimmed by 7 bases and V by 3 bases; bases with no gene match: 12. CDR3 size: 15 residues. The full variable domain, rest sourced from reference TRBV30 and TRBJ1-1, is SQTIHQWPATLVQPVGSPLSLECTVEGTSNPNLYWYRQAAGRGLQLLFYSVGIGQISSEVPQNLSASRPQDRQFILSSKKLLLSDSGFYLCAWSNRGRGIVEAFFGQGTRLTVV.

V is TRBV10-3 and J is TRBJ1-1; TRBD1 matches at 9 bases. The CDR3 spans 13 residues. Germline V gives CDR1 ENHRY, CDR2 SYGVKD. J was trimmed by 2 bases and V by 9 bases; bases with no gene match: 4. CDR3 DNA: TGTGCCATTGGGACAGGGACAAACACTGAAGCTTTCTTT. It is translated as CAIGTGTNTEAFF.

V and J are TRBV6-2 or TRBV6-3 and TRBJ2-3; TRBD1 matches at 7 bases. With V trimmed by 2 bases and J by 9 bases, 14 bases remained unmatched. The CDR3 loop spans 16 amino acids. Germline loops: CDR1 MNHEY, CDR2 SVGEGT. The CDR3 sequence: CASSYHGTAVLPTQYF. The CDR3 DNA reads TGTGCCAGCAGTTACCACGGGACAGCGGTTCTACCGACGCAGTATTTT.

J is TRBJ2-7 and V is TRBV7-6, with TRBD2 matching 10 bases. V gave up 5 bases and J gave up 0 bases; unmatched junction bases: 19. Germline V gives CDR1 SGHVS, CDR2 FNYEAQ. The CDR3 extends over 20 amino acids. CDR3 amino acids: CASSPVTAGLAGDFSYEQYF. Written as DNA, the CDR3 is TGTGCCAGCAGCCCAGTTACGGCCGGGCTAGCGGGAGACTTCTCCTACGAGCAGTACTTC. The whole variable domain, filled in from reference TRBV7-6 and TRBJ2-7, reads GAGVSQSPRYKVTKRGQDVALRCDPISGHVSLYWYRQALGQGPEFLTYFNYEAQQDKSGLPNDRFSAERPEGSISTLTIQRTEQRDSAMYRCASSPVTAGLAGDFSYEQYFGPGTRLTVT.

The chain uses TRBV2 and TRBJ2-7; a possible D gene is TRBD1 (6 bases). The CDR3 consists of 14 residues. V dropped 1 base and J dropped 5 bases, with 12 bases sitting between them. Germline V lookup: CDR1 SNHLY, CDR2 FYNNEI. CDR3 sequence: CASSEVPGAHEQYF. Written as DNA, the CDR3 is TGTGCCAGCAGTGAAGTCCCAGGGGCACACGAGCAGTACTTC.

This rearrangement joins TRBV10-3 to TRBJ2-3; 12 nucleotides match TRBD2. This CDR3 has 14 residues. The V gene's germline CDR1 is ENHRY and CDR2 SYGVKD. J was trimmed by 7 bases and V by 3 bases; bases with no gene match: 2. The CDR3 nucleotides are TGTGCCATCAGTGATGGACTAGCGGGAAATACGCAGTATTTT. Translating gives CAISDGLAGNTQYF.

The chain carries TRBV19 and TRBJ1-1; possible D gene TRBD1, 5 bases. Germline-derived CDR1 and CDR2 are LNHDA and SQIVND (reference sequence). This CDR3 has 13 residues. V lost 2 bases, J lost 8 bases, and 12 bases lay in between. CDR3 region: CASSISSGTEAFF. The CDR3 DNA reads as TGTGCCAGTAGTATAAGTAGCGGGACCGAAGCTTTCTTT.

The chain has TRBV11-3 and TRBJ2-5; D is uncertain. The V gene's germline CDR1 is SGHNT and CDR2 YENEEA. Between the trimmed V and J ends, which lost 1 base and 5 bases, there was a span of 11 bases. CDR3 length: 14 amino acids. The CDR3 DNA is TGTGCCAGCAGCTTAGGGGGTCAACAGGAGACCCAGTACTTC. It codes for CASSLGGQQETQYF.

The chain employs TRBV5-6 and TRBJ1-2; D perhaps matches TRBD1 (5 bases). CDR3 size: 13 residues. Germline V lookup: CDR1 SGHDT, CDR2 YYEEEE. V lost 0 bases, J lost 5 bases, and 8 bases lay in between. The chain's CDR3 is CASSLGQIYGYTF. In DNA form, the CDR3 reads TGTGCCAGCAGCTTGGGACAGATTTATGGCTACACCTTC.

The CDR3 sequence: CASSLSGGITEAFF. DNA of the CDR3: TGTGCCAGCAGCTTATCCGGGGGCATCACTGAAGCTTTCTTT. This chain links TRBV5-4 with TRBJ1-1; weak D call: TRBD1 (6 bases). V was clipped by 2 bases and J by 4 bases, with 12 bases between them. This CDR3 region has 14 residues. The germline CDR1 and CDR2 sequences are SGHNT and YYREEE (reference sequence). Supplemented by reference TRBV5-4 and TRBJ1-1, the full variable domain reads ETGVTQSPTHLIKTRGQQVTLRCSSQSGHNTVSWYQQALGQGPQFIFQYYREEENGRGNFPPRFSGLQFPNYSSELNVNALELDDSALYLCASSLSGGITEAFFGQGTRLTVV.

The CDR3 nucleotides read TGTGCCAGCAGCTTCATGGGAGGCGGGTACCAAGAGACCCAGTACTTC. Translating gives CASSFMGGGYQETQYF. The chain uses TRBV7-9 and TRBJ2-5; tentative D call: TRBD2 (6 bases). Trimming removed 3 bases from V and 0 bases from J, with 14 bases in between. Germline V gives CDR1 SEHNR, CDR2 FQNEAQ (reference sequence). The CDR3 covers 16 residues.

This sequence joins TRBV3-1 (or the pseudogene TRBV3-2) and TRBJ1-2; D is ambiguous. V shed 0 bases and J shed 7 bases, with 6 bases lying between them. Per germline, CDR1 LGHDT and CDR2 YNNKEL (reference sequence). CDR3 size: 12 residues. Here the CDR3 DNA reads TGTGCCAGCAGCCAAGATAAGGCTGGCTACACCTTC. Amino acids: CASSQDKAGYTF.

The chain is built from TRBV7-9 and TRBJ1-5, with D possibly being TRBD1 (5 bases). Trimming removed 5 bases at V and 6 bases at J, with 8 bases between. The V gene's germline CDR1 is SEHNR and CDR2 FQNEAQ (reference sequence). This CDR3 has 12 amino acids. DNA of the CDR3: TGTGCCAGCAGCGACGGGGGTCAGCCCCAGCATTTT. This gives the protein CASSDGGQPQHF.

The chain has TRBV4-3 and TRBJ2-3; 11 bases line up with TRBD2. J lost 2 bases, V lost 1 base, and 5 bases had no gene match. CDR1 and CDR2 from the germline V gene are LGHNA and YSLEER. The CDR3 has 17 amino acids. Here the CDR3 reads CASSQGQTSGTTDTQYF. The DNA for the CDR3 is TGCGCCAGCAGCCAAGGGCAGACTAGCGGGACCACAGATACGCAGTATTTT.

The J gene is TRBJ2-5, the V gene TRBV2, with D possibly called TRBD1 or TRBD2 (5 bases each). The germline V gene has CDR1 SNHLY and CDR2 FYNNEI. The CDR3 extends over 15 amino acids. Trimming stripped 3 bases from V and 4 bases from J, with 15 bases between. The CDR3 is CASSERSGTGETQYF. DNA of the CDR3: TGTGCCAGCAGTGAGAGGAGTGGGACGGGAGAGACCCAGTACTTC. The complete variable domain, with remaining parts taken from reference TRBV2 and TRBJ2-5, reads EPEVTQTPSHQVTQMGQEVILRCVPISNHLYFYWYRQILGQKVEFLVSFYNNEISEKSEIFDDQFSVERPDGSNFTLKIRSTKLEDSAMYFCASSERSGTGETQYFGPGTRLLVL.

The J gene is TRBJ2-7, the V gene TRBV6-5; tentatively, D is TRBD2 (5 bases). The germline V gene has CDR1 MNHEY and CDR2 SVGAGI. Trimming pared 7 bases from V and 0 bases from J, leaving 13 bases between. CDR3 length: 14 residues. The CDR3 loop reads CASMESGTSYEQYF. CDR3 DNA: TGTGCCAGCATGGAGAGCGGTACCTCCTACGAGCAGTACTTC.

The rearrangement links TRBV7-6 to TRBJ2-2; 7 bases map to TRBD2. Per germline, CDR1 SGHVS and CDR2 FNYEAQ. Losses at the gene ends were 1 base for V and 1 base for J; bases not matched to a gene: 3. The CDR3 runs to 16 residues. CDR3 nucleotide sequence: TGTGCCAGCAGCTTAGAGGCTAGCGGGAACACCGGGGAGCTGTTTTTT. It translates to CASSLEASGNTGELFF.

V is TRBV11-3 and J is TRBJ2-3; perhaps TRBD2 as D (5 bases). V gave up 3 bases and J gave up 1 base, with 11 bases separating them. Germline V CDR1 and CDR2: SGHNT, YENEEA. The CDR3 has 15 residues. This CDR3 is CASSFNLGGTDTQYF. DNA of the CDR3: TGTGCCAGCAGCTTCAACCTCGGGGGCACAGATACGCAGTATTTT.

The chain carries TRBV6-5 and TRBJ2-1; TRBD1 or TRBD2 may be the D gene (5 bases each). Between the trimmed V and J ends, which lost 6 bases and 10 bases, there was a span of 16 bases. CDR1 and CDR2 (germline): MNHEY, SVGAGI. The CDR3 sequence is 13 residues long. The CDR3 bases are TGTGCCAGCAGGAGGGACCCACGATCAGAGCAGTTCTTC. It specifies CASRRDPRSEQFF.

The rearrangement joins TRBV6-5 to TRBJ1-5, with D possibly TRBD1 on 6 matching bases. Germline lookup yields CDR1 MNHEY and CDR2 SVGAGI. The CDR3 runs to 13 residues. Trimming removed 5 bases from V and 7 bases from J, with 12 bases in between. CDR3 region: CASSTGLGQPQHF. As DNA, the CDR3 is TGTGCCAGCAGTACAGGGCTGGGGCAGCCCCAGCATTTT.